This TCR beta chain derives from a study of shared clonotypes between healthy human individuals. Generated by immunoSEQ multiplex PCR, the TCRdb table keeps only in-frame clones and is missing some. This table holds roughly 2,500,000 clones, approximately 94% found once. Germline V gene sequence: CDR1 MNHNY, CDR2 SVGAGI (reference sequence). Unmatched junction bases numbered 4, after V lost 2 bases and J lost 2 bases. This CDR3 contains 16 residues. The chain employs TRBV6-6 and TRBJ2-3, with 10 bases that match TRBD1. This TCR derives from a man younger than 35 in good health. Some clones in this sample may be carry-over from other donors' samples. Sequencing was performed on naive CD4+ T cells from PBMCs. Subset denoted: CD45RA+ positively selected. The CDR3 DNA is TGTGCCAGCAGTTACCCCGGGACAGGGGCCACAGATACGCAGTATTTT. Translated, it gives CASSYPGTGATDTQYF.